The text below deals with one T cell receptor (beta chain). Its matching antigen is unknown. One end of the junction fails to match germline, which may point to a read error. Germline assignment: CDR1 SGHNT and CDR2 YYREEE (reference sequence). This CDR3 has 15 amino acids. The sample originates from a study of T cell responses to AZD1222 COVID-19 vaccine. Study outcomes and limitations: Dominant at 160-218 and 743-854, vaccine-associated CD4 TCRs also spanned spike. Donors skewed white British and female; clonal diversity was possibly underestimated.

Libraries were prepared by immunoSEQ multiplex PCR; TCRdb keeps only in-frame clonotypes and omits some of them. The sample has 110,000 to 150,000 clones, 80% to 90% seen once. The source of this sequence is an adult in good health. Material: peripheral blood, obtained on day 0 of AZD1222 vaccination. V is TRBV5-4 and J is TRBJ2-2; tentative D call: TRBD2 (5 bases). CDR3 nucleotides: TGTGCCAGCAGCTTGGGCGGGTCGAACACCGGGGAGCTGCTTTTT. This sequence encodes CASSLGGSNTGELLF.